This entry features one TCR beta chain sequence. V was clipped by 6 bases and J by 3 bases; unmatched bases: 6. CDR1 is SEHNR and CDR2 is FQNEAQ in the germline V gene (reference sequence). The length of the CDR3 is 15 residues. In the original workflow: Reference gene primer amplification gave estimated nucleated cell counts. Sequenced by immunoSEQ multiplex PCR; TCRdb stores in-frame clones only, minus some. V, J and clone size derive from that table, while D and trimming were established from the DNA sequence. The sample lists approximately 130,000 clones, approximately 80% occurring once. These data are taken from a study of blood T cell repertoires in COVID-19. The overall study: The United States, Italy and Spain supplied acute and convalescent COVID-19 samples. PBMCs, B-cell-depleted T cells, or T cells provided the cDNA or gDNA that made up the material.

The sequenced sample was peripheral blood. The clonotype originates from an elderly man with acute or convalescent COVID-19. This chain links TRBV7-9 with TRBJ2-2; 8 bases line up with TRBD1. CDR3 residues: CASSFRGHDTGELFF. CDR3 nucleotides: TGTGCCAGCAGTTTCAGGGGGCACGACACCGGGGAGCTGTTTTTT.